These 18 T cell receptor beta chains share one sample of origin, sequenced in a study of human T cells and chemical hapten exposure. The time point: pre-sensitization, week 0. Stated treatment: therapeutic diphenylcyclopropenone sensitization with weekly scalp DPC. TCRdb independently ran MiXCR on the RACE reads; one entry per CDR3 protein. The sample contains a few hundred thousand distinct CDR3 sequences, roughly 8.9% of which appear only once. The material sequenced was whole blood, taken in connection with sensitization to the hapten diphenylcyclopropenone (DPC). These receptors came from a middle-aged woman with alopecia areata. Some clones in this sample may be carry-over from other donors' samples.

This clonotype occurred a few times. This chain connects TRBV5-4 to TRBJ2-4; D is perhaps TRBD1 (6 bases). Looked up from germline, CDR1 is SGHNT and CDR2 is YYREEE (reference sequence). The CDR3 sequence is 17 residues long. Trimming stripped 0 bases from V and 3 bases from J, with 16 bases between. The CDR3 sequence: CASSLAGTLAFKNIQYF. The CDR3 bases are TGTGCCAGCAGCTTGGCAGGGACACTGGCCTTCAAAAACATTCAGTACTTC.

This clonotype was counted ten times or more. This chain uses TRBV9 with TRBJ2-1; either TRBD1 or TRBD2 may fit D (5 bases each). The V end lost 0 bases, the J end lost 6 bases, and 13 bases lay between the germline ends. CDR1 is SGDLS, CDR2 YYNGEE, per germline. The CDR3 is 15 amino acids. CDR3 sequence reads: CASSVDSGLGNEQFF. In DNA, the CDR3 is TGTGCCAGCAGCGTAGATTCGGGGCTCGGCAATGAGCAGTTCTTC.

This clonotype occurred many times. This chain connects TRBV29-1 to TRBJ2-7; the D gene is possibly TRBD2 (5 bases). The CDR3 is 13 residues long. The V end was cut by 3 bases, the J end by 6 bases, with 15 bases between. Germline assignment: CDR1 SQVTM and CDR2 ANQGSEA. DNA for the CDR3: TGCAGCGTTGAGCCGCAGGCGGCGGGCGAGCAGTACTTC. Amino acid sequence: CSVEPQAAGEQYF.

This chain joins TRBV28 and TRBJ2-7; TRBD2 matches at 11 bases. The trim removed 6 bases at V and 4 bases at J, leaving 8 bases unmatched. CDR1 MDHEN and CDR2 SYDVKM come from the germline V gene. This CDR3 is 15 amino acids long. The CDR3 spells CASSRTSGSLYEQYF. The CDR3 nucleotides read TGTGCCAGCAGCCGTACTAGCGGGAGTCTTTACGAGCAGTACTTC. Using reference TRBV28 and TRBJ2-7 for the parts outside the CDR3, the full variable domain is DVKVTQSSRYLVKRTGEKVFLECVQDMDHENMFWYRQDPGLGLRLIYFSYDVKMKEKGDIPEGYSVSREKKERFSLILESASTNQTSMYLCASSRTSGSLYEQYFGPGTRLTVT.

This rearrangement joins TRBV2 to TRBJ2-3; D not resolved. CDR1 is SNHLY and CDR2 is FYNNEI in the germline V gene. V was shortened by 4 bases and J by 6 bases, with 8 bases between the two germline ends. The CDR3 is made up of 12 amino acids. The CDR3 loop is CASSGTSDTQYF. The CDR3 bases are TGTGCCAGCAGTGGAACGTCGGATACGCAGTATTTT.

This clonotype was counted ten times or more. The CDR3 DNA reads as TGTGCCAGCGGGGGCACTAGCGGGAGTTTTAGACCGTACGAGCAGTACTTC. Translating it yields CASGGTSGSFRPYEQYF. The chain joins TRBV27 to TRBJ2-7, with TRBD2 matching 11 bases. CDR3 size: 17 residues. CDR1 MNHEY and CDR2 SMNVEV come from the germline V gene (reference sequence). With 8 bases clipped from V and 4 bases from J, the junction kept 16 bases outside the gene matches.

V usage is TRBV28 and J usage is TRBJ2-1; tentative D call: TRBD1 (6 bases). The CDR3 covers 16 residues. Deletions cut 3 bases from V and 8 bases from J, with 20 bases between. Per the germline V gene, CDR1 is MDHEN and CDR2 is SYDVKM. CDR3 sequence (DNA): TGTGCCAGCAGTTTTATGGGGGCGGGTGGTAACGATGAGCAGTTCTTC. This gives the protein CASSFMGAGGNDEQFF.

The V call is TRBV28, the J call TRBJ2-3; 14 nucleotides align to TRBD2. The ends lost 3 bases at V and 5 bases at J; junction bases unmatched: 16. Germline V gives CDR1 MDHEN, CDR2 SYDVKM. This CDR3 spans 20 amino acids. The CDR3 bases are TGTGCCAGCAGTTTCGTCTTATCGTCGGGACTAGCGGGAGAAGGAGATACGCAGTATTTT. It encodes CASSFVLSSGLAGEGDTQYF.

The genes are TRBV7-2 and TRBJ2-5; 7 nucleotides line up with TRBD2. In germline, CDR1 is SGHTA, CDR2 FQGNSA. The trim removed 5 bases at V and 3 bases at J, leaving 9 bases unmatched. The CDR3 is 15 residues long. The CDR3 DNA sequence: TGTGCCAGCAGCCGCACCGGGGGGAGAGAAGAGACCCAGTACTTC. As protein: CASSRTGGREETQYF.

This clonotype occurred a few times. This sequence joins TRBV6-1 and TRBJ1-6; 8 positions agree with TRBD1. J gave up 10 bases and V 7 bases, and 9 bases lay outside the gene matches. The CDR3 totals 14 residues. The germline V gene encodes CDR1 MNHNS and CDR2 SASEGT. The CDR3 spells CASISDRGGSPLHF. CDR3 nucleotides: TGTGCCAGCATTAGCGACAGGGGCGGCTCACCCCTCCACTTT.

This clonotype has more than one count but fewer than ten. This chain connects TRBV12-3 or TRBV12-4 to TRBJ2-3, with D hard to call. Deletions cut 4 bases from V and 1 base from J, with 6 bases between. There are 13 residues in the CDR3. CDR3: CASSSSGTDTQYF. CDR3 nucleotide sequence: TGTGCCAGCAGTTCTTCTGGCACAGATACGCAGTATTTT.

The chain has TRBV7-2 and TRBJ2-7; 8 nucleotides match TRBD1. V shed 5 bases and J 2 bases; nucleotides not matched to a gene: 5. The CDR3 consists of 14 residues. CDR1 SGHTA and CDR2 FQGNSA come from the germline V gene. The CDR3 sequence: CASSAGQGPYEQYF. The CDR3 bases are TGTGCCAGCAGCGCAGGACAGGGCCCCTACGAGCAGTACTTC.

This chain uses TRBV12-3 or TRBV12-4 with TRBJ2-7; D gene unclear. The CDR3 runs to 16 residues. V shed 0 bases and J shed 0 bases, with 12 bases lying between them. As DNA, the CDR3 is TGTGCCAGCAGTTTAGCGCGACCGGGTTTCTCCTACGAGCAGTACTTC. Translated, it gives CASSLARPGFSYEQYF.

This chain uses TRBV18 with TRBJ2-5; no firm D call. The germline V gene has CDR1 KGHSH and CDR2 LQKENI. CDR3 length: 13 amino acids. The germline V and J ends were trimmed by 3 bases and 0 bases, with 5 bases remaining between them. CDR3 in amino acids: CASSPENQETQYF. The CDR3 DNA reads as TGTGCCAGCTCACCGGAGAACCAAGAGACCCAGTACTTC.

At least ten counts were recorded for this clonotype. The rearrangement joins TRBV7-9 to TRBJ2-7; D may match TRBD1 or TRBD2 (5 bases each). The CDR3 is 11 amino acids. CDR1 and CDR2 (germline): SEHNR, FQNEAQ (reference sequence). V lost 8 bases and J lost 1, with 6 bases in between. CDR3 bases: TGTGCCAGCGGGGGTTCCTACGAGCAGTACTTC. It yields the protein CASGGSYEQYF.

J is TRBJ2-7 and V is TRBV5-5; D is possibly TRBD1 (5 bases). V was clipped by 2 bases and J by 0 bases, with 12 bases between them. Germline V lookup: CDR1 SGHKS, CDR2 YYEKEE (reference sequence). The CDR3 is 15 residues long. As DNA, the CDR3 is TGTGCCAGCAGCTTTGGCAGGGTGCCCTCCTACGAGCAGTACTTC. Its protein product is CASSFGRVPSYEQYF.

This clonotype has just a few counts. The CDR3 is CSVLTHRDIFNYGYTF. CDR3 nucleotides: TGCAGCGTACTAACCCACCGGGACATCTTTAACTATGGCTACACCTTC. The chain recombines TRBV29-1 with TRBJ1-2, with D tentatively TRBD1 (6 bases). Trimming pared 6 bases from V and 1 base from J, leaving 21 bases between. Germline V gene sequence: CDR1 SQVTM, CDR2 ANQGSEA. This CDR3 is built from 16 residues. Complete variable domain (other parts from reference TRBV29-1 and TRBJ1-2): SAVISQKPSRDICQRGTSLTIQCQVDSQVTMMFWYRQQPGQSLTLIATANQGSEATYESGFVIDKFPISRPNLTFSTLTVSNMSPEDSSIYLCSVLTHRDIFNYGYTFGSGTRLTVV.

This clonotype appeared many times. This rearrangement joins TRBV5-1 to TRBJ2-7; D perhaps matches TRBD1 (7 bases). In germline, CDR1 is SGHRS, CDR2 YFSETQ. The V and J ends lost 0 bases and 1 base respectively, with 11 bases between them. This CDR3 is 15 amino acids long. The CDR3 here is CASSLAGDRSYEQYF. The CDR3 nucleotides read TGCGCCAGCAGCTTGGCGGGGGACAGATCCTACGAGCAGTACTTC.